This T cell receptor beta chain was profiled in a study of T cell responses to AZD1222 COVID-19 vaccine. Study as a whole: Pooled in the analysis were second doses at about 4 or about 12 weeks. Study results and caveats: Spike-specific TCR breadth and depth rose after two AZD1222 doses. Possibly, clonal diversity was underestimated; donors were largely white British and included more females. Without day 14 samples, only post-peak T cell repertoires were studied.

In this sample, this clone turned up once. Its antigen remains unidentified. The V and J ends lost 5 bases and 2 bases respectively, with 16 bases between them. The CDR3 length is 16 residues. The germline V gene has CDR1 PRHDT and CDR2 FYEKMQ (reference sequence). Sequencing was performed with immunoSEQ multiplex PCR; in TCRdb, only in-frame clones are kept and a portion is missing. This table holds roughly 170,000 clones, 85% to 95% found once. This chain connects TRBV13 to TRBJ2-1; D is tentatively TRBD1 or TRBD2 (5 bases each). The receptor was derived from an adult in good health. Sequenced here: peripheral blood, sampled on day 0 of AZD1222 vaccination. The CDR3, as DNA: TGTGCCAGCAGCCTGTTGGGGGAAGGTACCTACAATGAGCAGTTCTTC. Residues: CASSLLGEGTYNEQFF.